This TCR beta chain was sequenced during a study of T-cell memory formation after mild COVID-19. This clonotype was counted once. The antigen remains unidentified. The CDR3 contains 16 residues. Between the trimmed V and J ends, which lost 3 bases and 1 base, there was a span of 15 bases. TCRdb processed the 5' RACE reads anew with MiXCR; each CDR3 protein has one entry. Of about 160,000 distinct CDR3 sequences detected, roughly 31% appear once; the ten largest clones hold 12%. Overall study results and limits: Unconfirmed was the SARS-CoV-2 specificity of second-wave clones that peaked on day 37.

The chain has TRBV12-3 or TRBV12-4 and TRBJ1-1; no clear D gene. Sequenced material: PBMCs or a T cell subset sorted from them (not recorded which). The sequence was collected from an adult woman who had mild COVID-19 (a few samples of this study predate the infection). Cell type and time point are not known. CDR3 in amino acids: CASSFWREIGNTEAFF. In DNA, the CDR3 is TGTGCCAGCAGTTTTTGGAGGGAAATTGGGAACACTGAAGCTTTCTTT.